The present entry profiles one TCR beta chain with its context. What it recognizes is unknown. Libraries were prepared by immunoSEQ multiplex PCR; TCRdb keeps only in-frame clonotypes and omits some of them. This sample has about 130,000 clones, with roughly 85% found just once. This sample is drawn from a study of T cell responses to AZD1222 COVID-19 vaccine. Study conclusions and caveats: White British donors predominated, females outnumbered males, and clonal diversity was possibly underestimated.

Unmatched junction bases numbered 12, after V lost 2 bases and J lost 0 bases. The germline gives CDR1 MDHEN, CDR2 SYDVKM. This CDR3 comprises 19 residues. Specimen: peripheral blood, collected 28 days after the second dose of the MenACWY control vaccine. The receptor was derived from an adult who received the MenACWY meningococcal vaccine as a control. The genes are TRBV28 and TRBJ1-3, with 8 bases identical to TRBD1. The CDR3 region has the DNA TGTGCCAGCAGTTTAAGGACAGGGCCGGGCCTCCACTCTGGAAACACCATATATTTT. Its protein is CASSLRTGPGLHSGNTIYF.